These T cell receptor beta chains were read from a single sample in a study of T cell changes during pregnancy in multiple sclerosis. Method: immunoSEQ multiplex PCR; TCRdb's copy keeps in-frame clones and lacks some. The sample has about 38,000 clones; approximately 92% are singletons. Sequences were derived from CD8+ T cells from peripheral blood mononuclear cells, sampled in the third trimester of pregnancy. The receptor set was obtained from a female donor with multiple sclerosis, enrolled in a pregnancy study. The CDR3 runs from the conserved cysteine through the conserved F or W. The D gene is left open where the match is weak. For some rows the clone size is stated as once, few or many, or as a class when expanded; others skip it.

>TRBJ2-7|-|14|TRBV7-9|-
CASSSTTDSYEQYF
TGTGCCAGCAGTTCGACAACCGACAGTTACGAGCAGTACTTC
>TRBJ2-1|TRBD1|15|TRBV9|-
CASSVSGTGGLEQFF
TGTGCCAGCAGCGTGTCCGGGACAGGGGGCCTTGAGCAGTTCTTC
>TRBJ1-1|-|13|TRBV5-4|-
CASSWTENTEAFF
TGTGCCAGCAGCTGGACAGAGAACACTGAAGCTTTCTTT
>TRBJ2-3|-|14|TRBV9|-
CASSGSRTGDTQYF
TGTGCCAGCAGCGGGAGCAGAACCGGGGATACGCAGTATTTT
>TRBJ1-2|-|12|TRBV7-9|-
CASSFDSDGYTF
TGTGCCAGCAGCTTTGACTCAGATGGCTACACCTTC
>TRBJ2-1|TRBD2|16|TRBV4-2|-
CASSQEAGGGRNEQFF
TGTGCCAGCAGCCAAGAGGCCGGGGGGGGGAGAAATGAGCAGTTCTTC
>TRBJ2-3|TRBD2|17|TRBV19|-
CASSIIATSGSPDTQYF
TGTGCCAGTAGTATTATAGCGACTAGCGGGAGCCCAGATACGCAGTATTTT
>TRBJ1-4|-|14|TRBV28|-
CASRVDRYNEKLFF
TGTGCCAGCAGGGTGGACAGATATAATGAAAAACTGTTTTTT
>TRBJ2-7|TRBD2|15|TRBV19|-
CASSPSLAEQYEQYF
TGTGCCAGTAGTCCCAGTCTAGCGGAGCAATACGAGCAGTACTTC
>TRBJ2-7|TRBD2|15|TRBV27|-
CASNPGTSPSYEQYF
TGTGCCAGCAATCCCGGGACTAGTCCTTCCTACGAGCAGTACTTC
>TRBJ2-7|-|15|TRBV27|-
CASSFRGGASYEQYF
TGTGCCAGCAGCTTTAGGGGTGGGGCCTCCTACGAGCAGTACTTC
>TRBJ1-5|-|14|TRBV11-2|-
CASSPDSLNQPQHF
TGTGCCAGCAGCCCGGACAGCCTCAATCAGCCCCAGCATTTT
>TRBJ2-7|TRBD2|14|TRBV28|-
CASAIRAGGREQYF
TGTGCCAGCGCCATAAGAGCGGGAGGGCGCGAGCAGTACTTC
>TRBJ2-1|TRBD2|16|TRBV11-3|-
CASSLEGGSAYNEQFF
TGTGCCAGCAGCTTAGAAGGCGGGAGCGCCTACAATGAGCAGTTCTTC
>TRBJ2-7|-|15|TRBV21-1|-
CASSKVASGISEQYF
-
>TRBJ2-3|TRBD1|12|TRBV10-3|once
CAIGQGADTQYF
TGTGCCATAGGACAGGGGGCAGATACGCAGTATTTT
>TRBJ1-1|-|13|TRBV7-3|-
CASSLGPATEAFF
TGTGCCAGCAGCTTAGGGCCGGCCACTGAAGCTTTCTTT
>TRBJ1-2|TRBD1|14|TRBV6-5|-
CASRLGQGARGYTF
TGTGCCAGCAGACTCGGACAGGGGGCGAGGGGCTACACCTTC
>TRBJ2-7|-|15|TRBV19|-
CASSMFGTSSHEQYF
TGTGCCAGTAGTATGTTCGGGACAAGCTCCCACGAGCAGTACTTC
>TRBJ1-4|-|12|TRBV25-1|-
CASRQGGEKLFF
TGTGCCAGCAGACAGGGTGGTGAAAAACTGTTTTTT
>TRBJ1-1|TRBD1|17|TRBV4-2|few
CASSQEVVGQGVPEAFF
TGTGCCAGCAGCCAAGAGGTCGTGGGACAGGGAGTCCCTGAAGCTTTCTTT
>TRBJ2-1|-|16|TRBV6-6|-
CASSSPNPPTNNEQFF
TGTGCCAGCAGTTCCCCCAACCCCCCCACAAACAATGAGCAGTTCTTC
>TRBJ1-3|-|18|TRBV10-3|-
CAISPGRQGSPEGNTIYF
TGTGCCATCAGTCCCGGCCGCCAGGGAAGCCCTGAGGGAAACACCATATATTTT
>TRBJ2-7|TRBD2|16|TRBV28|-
CASTYSGTSASYEQYF
TGTGCCAGCACCTATTCGGGGACTAGCGCTTCCTACGAGCAGTACTTC
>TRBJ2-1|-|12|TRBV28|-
CASSLRTNEQFF
TGTGCCAGCAGTTTAAGAACAAATGAGCAGTTCTTC
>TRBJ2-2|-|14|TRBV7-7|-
CASSLEVGAGELFF
TGTGCTAGCAGCTTAGAAGTGGGCGCCGGGGAGCTGTTTTTT
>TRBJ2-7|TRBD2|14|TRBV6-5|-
CASKYFAGVDEQYF
TGTGCCAGCAAGTATTTTGCGGGAGTCGACGAGCAGTACTTC
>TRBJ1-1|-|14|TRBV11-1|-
CASRENAPWSEAFF
TGTGCCAGCAGGGAAAACGCACCCTGGAGTGAAGCTTTCTTT
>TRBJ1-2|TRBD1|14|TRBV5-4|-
CASSSADRGFAYTF
TGTGCCAGCAGCTCGGCGGACAGGGGATTTGCCTACACCTTC
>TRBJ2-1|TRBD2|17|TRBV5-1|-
CASSFPGLAGEGNEQFF
TGCGCCAGCAGCTTTCCCGGACTAGCGGGAGAGGGCAATGAGCAGTTCTTC
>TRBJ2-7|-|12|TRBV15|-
CATSRENSEQYF
TGTGCCACCAGCAGAGAAAACTCCGAGCAGTACTTC
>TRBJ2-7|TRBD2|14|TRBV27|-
CASTRTSEIHEQYF
TGTGCCAGCACTCGGACTAGCGAAATACACGAGCAGTACTTC
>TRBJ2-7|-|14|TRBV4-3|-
CASSQDREGYEQYF
TGCGCCAGCAGCCAAGACAGGGAAGGCTACGAGCAGTACTTC
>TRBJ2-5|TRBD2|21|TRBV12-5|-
CASGTEPRDKGLAEPQETQYF
TGTGCTAGTGGAACCGAACCCCGGGACAAGGGACTAGCGGAGCCCCAAGAGACCCAGTACTTC
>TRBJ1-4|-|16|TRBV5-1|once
CASSRGQVVPNEKLFF
TGCGCCAGCAGCCGGGGACAAGTCGTCCCTAATGAAAAACTGTTTTTT
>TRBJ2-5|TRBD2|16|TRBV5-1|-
CASSKTSGRPQETQYF
TGCGCCAGCAGCAAGACTAGCGGGAGGCCTCAAGAGACCCAGTACTTC
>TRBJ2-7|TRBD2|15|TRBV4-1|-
CASSQGAGGPNEQYF
TGCGCCAGCAGCCAAGGAGCGGGAGGGCCCAACGAGCAGTACTTC
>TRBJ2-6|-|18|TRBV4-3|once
CASSLRVFRAGGANVLTF
TGCGCCAGCAGCCTAAGGGTTTTCCGGGCGGGTGGGGCCAACGTCCTGACTTTC
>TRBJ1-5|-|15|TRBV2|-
CASREGSGGNQPQHF
TGTGCCAGCAGGGAGGGGTCCGGCGGGAATCAGCCCCAGCATTTT
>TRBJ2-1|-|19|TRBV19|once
CASSIDPTGYSERHNEQFF
TGTGCCAGTAGTATAGACCCAACAGGTTACAGCGAGCGTCATAATGAGCAGTTCTTC
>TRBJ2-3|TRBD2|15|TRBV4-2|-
CASSQDSGSTDTQYF
TGTGCCAGCAGCCAAGATAGCGGGAGCACAGATACGCAGTATTTT
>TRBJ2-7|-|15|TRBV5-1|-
CASSLTGTLTYEQYF
TGCGCCAGCAGCTTAACCGGGACACTCACCTACGAGCAGTACTTC
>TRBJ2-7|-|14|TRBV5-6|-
CASMSVHLTYEQYF
TGTGCCAGCATGTCGGTTCATTTAACCTACGAGCAGTACTTC
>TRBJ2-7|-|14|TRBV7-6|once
CASSLLAENYEQYF
TGTGCCAGCAGCTTATTAGCGGAGAACTACGAGCAGTACTTC
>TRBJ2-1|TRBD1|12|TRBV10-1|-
CARRQGDNEQFF
TGCGCCAGGAGACAGGGCGACAATGAGCAGTTCTTC
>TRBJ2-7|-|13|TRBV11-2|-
CASSWTATYEQYF
TGTGCCAGCAGCTGGACAGCCACCTACGAGCAGTACTTC
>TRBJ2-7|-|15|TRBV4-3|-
CASSQEVARTYEQYF
TGCGCCAGCAGCCAAGAAGTAGCGCGAACCTACGAGCAGTACTTC
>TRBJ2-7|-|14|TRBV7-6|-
CASSPGGLSYEQYF
TGTGCCAGCAGCCCAGGGGGACTCTCATACGAGCAGTACTTC
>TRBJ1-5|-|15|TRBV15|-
CATSRGPGEGQPQHF
TGTGCCACCAGCAGAGGACCAGGTGAGGGTCAGCCCCAGCATTTT